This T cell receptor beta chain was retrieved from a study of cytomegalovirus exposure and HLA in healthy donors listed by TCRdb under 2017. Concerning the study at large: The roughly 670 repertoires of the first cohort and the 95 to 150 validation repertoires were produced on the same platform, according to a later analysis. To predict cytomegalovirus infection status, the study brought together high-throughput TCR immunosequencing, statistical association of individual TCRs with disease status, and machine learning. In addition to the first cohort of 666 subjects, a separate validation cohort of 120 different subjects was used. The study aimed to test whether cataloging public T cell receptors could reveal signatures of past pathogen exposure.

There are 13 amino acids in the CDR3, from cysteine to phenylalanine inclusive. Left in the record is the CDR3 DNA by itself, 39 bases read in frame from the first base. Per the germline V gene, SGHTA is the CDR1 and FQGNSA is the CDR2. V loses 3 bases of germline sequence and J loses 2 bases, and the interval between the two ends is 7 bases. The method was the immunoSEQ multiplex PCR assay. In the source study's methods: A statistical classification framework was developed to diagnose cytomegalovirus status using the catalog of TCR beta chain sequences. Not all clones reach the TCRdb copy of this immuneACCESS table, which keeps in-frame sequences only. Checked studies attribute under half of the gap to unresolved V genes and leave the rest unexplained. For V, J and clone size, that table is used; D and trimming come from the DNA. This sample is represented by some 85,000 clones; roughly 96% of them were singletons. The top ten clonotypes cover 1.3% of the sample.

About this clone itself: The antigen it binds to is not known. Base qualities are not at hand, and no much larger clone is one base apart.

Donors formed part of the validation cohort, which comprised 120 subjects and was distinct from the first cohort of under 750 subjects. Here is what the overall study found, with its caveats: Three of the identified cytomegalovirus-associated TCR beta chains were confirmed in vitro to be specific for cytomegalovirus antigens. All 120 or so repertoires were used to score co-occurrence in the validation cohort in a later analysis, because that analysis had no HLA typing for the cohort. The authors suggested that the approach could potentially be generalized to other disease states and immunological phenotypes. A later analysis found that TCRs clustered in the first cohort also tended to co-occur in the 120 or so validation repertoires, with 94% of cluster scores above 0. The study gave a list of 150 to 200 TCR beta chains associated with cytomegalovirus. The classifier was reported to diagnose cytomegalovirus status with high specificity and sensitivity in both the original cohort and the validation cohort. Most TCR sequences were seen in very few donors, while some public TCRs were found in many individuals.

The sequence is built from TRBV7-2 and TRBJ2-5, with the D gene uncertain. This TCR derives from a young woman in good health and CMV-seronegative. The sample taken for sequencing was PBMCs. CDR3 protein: CASSFTEQETQYF. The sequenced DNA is TGTGCCAGCAGCTTTACAGAACAAGAGACCCAGTACTTC.